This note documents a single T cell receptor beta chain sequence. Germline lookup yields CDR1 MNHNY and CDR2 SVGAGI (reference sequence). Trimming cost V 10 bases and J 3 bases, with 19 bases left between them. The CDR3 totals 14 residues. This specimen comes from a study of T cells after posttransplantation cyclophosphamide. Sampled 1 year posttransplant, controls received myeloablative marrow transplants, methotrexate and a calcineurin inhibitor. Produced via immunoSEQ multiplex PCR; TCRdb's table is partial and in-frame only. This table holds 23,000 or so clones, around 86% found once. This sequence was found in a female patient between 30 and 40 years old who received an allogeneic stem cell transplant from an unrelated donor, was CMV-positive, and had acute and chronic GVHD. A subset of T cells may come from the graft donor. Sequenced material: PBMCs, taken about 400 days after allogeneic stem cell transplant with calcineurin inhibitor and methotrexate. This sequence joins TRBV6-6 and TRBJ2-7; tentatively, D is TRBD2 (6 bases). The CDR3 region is CATVRDANFYEQYF. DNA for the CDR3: TGTGCCACTGTGCGGGACGCGAACTTCTACGAGCAGTACTTC.